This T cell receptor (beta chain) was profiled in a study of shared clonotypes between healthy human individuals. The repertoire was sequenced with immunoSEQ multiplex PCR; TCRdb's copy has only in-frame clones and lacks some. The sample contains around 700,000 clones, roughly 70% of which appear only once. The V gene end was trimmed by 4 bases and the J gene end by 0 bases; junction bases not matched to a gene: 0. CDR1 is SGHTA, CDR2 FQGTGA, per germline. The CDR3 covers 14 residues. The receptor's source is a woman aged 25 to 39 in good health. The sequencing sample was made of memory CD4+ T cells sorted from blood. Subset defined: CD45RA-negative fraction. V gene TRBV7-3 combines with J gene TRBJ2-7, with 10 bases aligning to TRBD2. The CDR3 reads CASSSSGSSYEQYF. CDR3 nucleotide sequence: TGTGCCAGCAGCTCTAGCGGGAGCTCCTACGAGCAGTACTTC.